Given below is one T cell receptor (beta chain) in context. These data belong to a study of blood T cell repertoires in COVID-19. Whole-study context: The origin of the acute and convalescent COVID-19 samples was the United States, Italy and Spain. PBMCs, B-cell-depleted T cells, or T cells were the source of the cDNA or gDNA that made up the material.

What the recovered Cohort 3 donors had was two negative PCRs, clearance, or symptom resolution. The germline V and J ends were trimmed by 0 bases and 2 bases, with 11 bases remaining between them. CDR3 size: 15 residues. Germline CDR1 is SGHKS and CDR2 is YYEKEE (reference sequence). Sequenced by immunoSEQ multiplex PCR; TCRdb stores in-frame clones only, minus some. The sample has some 430,000 clones; around 90% are singletons. The chain has TRBV5-5 and TRBJ2-5; the D is unclear. Sample: PBMCs or T cells enriched from blood (not recorded which). The sequence was obtained from a man younger than 35 who had recovered from COVID-19. CDR3 residues: CASSLETNVQETQYF. Written as DNA, the CDR3 is TGTGCCAGCAGCTTGGAGACAAACGTACAAGAGACCCAGTACTTC.